This TCR beta chain was documented in a study of cytomegalovirus exposure and HLA in healthy donors. PCR was performed using 60 Vbeta and 13 Jbeta primers. Assay used: immunoSEQ multiplex PCR; TCRdb lists only in-frame clones, some missing. Among a few hundred thousand clones listed, roughly 80% were seen once. This TCR came from a girl aged 2-10 years in good health and CMV-seronegative. Sequenced input: PBMCs.

The CDR3 region has the DNA TGTGCCAGTAGTATAGTGGGGCCTCAAAATACGCAGTATTTT. It encodes CASSIVGPQNTQYF. The V gene is TRBV19, the J gene TRBJ2-3, with D tentatively TRBD1 (5 bases). This CDR3 is 14 amino acids long. CDR1 is LNHDA, CDR2 SQIVND, per germline (reference sequence). The V end lost 1 base, the J end lost 7 bases, and 12 bases lay between the germline ends. The entire variable domain, with the rest obtained from reference TRBV19 and TRBJ2-3, is as follows: DGGITQSPKYLFRKEGQNVTLSCEQNLNHDAMYWYRQDPGQGLRLIYYSQIVNDFQKGDIAEGYSVSREKKESFPLTVTSAQKNPTAFYLCASSIVGPQNTQYFGPGTRLTVL.